This T cell receptor beta chain was profiled in a study of regulatory T cells in long-lasting Graves disease. Study findings and constraints: The study found TRBV28, TRBJ1-2 and TRBJ2-5 favored in persistent disease.

Germline CDR1 reads MNHEY; CDR2 reads SMNVEV (reference sequence). V lost 5 bases, J lost 6 bases, and 20 bases lay in between. The CDR3 sequence is 17 residues long. In building TCR beta libraries, iRepertoire HTBI primers were used together with Arm-PCR of CDR3 regions. MiXCR was run by TCRdb on the multiplex PCR reads, yielding one entry per CDR3 protein. The profile shows 300,000 to 350,000 distinct CDR3 sequences, around a fifth of them singletons. Indicated time point: persistent/refractory GD, antithyroid drugs over 5 years with positive TRAb. With RNA extracted from PBMCs as input, the TCR library was made. This clonotype has more than one count but fewer than ten. Its specificity is unknown.

This receptor was identified in a female donor with Graves disease. The gene calls are TRBV27 and TRBJ1-6; no firm D call. The material sequenced was peripheral blood mononuclear cells (PBMCs), taken when the disease was refractory, from a patient treated with antithyroid drugs. In DNA form, the CDR3 reads TGTGCCAGCAGTGCCCGCTGGACGGACGATTTTAATTCACCCCTCCACTTT. Translating gives CASSARWTDDFNSPLHF.